The next 29 T cell receptor beta chains were all read from a single sample in a study of T-cell memory formation after mild COVID-19. MiXCR was run by TCRdb on the 5' RACE reads, yielding one entry per CDR3 protein. The table includes around 300,000 distinct CDR3 sequences, approximately 15% detected once. The sequenced sample was PBMCs or a T cell subset sorted from them (not recorded which). The receptors were gathered from a young man who had mild COVID-19 (a few samples of this study predate the infection). Cell type and time point are not known.

This clonotype was observed many times. V is TRBV6-6 and J is TRBJ1-6; D remains unclear. CDR3 size: 12 residues. V lost 2 bases to trimming and J lost 7 bases, with 3 bases between them. Germline loops: CDR1 MNHNY, CDR2 SVGAGI (reference sequence). The chain's CDR3 is CASSYDNSPLHF. Here the CDR3 DNA reads TGTGCCAGCAGTTACGACAATTCACCCCTCCACTTT.

This clonotype was observed a few times. This chain connects TRBV7-2 to TRBJ1-1; 12 bases fit TRBD1. Germline CDR1 is SGHTA and CDR2 is FQGNSA. The trim removed 3 bases at V and 5 bases at J, leaving 10 bases unmatched. CDR3 length equals 17 residues. Here the CDR3 reads CASSFPGQGAWGTEAFF. The CDR3 DNA follows: TGTGCCAGCAGCTTTCCGGGACAGGGGGCGTGGGGAACTGAAGCTTTCTTT.

This chain uses TRBV12-3 or TRBV12-4 with TRBJ1-6; D is undetermined. V was trimmed by 7 bases and J by 8 bases, leaving 15 bases between them. CDR3 length equals 14 residues. The CDR3 DNA follows: TGTGCCAGCACCTTTTCCCCGGCAGATTCACCCCTCCACTTT. Translated, it gives CASTFSPADSPLHF.

This clonotype was counted between two and nine times. This chain joins TRBV7-9 and TRBJ2-2; maybe TRBD1 (6 bases). V shed 4 bases and J shed 1 base, with 7 bases lying between them. Germline-derived CDR1 and CDR2 are SEHNR and FQNEAQ (reference sequence). This CDR3 spans 14 amino acids. The CDR3 coding sequence is TGTGCCAGCAGCTCGGACAGGAACACCGGGGAGCTGTTTTTT. Protein: CASSSDRNTGELFF.

This clonotype was recorded a few times. The J gene is TRBJ2-6, the V gene TRBV20-1; D is uncertain. Trimming cost V 0 bases and J 0 bases, with 9 bases left between them. The CDR3 sequence is 16 residues long. Germline V lookup: CDR1 DFQATT, CDR2 SNEGSKA (reference sequence). Here the CDR3 reads CSARDYRVSGANVLTF. Written as DNA, the CDR3 is TGCAGTGCTAGAGATTACCGAGTCTCTGGGGCCAACGTCCTGACTTTC.

The chain links TRBV25-1 to TRBJ2-1, with 10 bases that match TRBD2. The CDR3 covers 14 residues. Germline V gene lookup returns CDR1 MGHDK and CDR2 SYGVNS. The ends lost 7 bases at V and 7 bases at J; junction bases unmatched: 7. The CDR3 reads CASTSSGGANEQFF. For the CDR3, the DNA is TGTGCCAGCACCTCAAGCGGGGGGGCGAATGAGCAGTTCTTC.

The table lists this clonotype with a few counts. The genes are TRBV7-9 and TRBJ2-1; a possible D gene is TRBD2 (6 bases). In germline, CDR1 is SEHNR, CDR2 FQNEAQ (reference sequence). The CDR3 consists of 14 residues. V lost 1 base and J 9 bases, leaving 13 bases between the germline ends. CDR3 DNA sequence: TGTGCCAGCAGCTTAGGGGAGCGGGCGGCTGAGCAGTTCTTC. Amino acid sequence: CASSLGERAAEQFF. The full variable domain, with the rest looked up from reference TRBV7-9 and TRBJ2-1, is DTGVSQNPRHKITKRGQNVTFRCDPISEHNRLYWYRQTLGQGPEFLTYFQNEAQLEKSRLLSDRFSAERPKGSFSTLEIQRTEQGDSAMYLCASSLGERAAEQFFGPGTRLTVL.

Ten or more counts support this clonotype. V gene TRBV29-1 combines with J gene TRBJ2-2; D gene uncertain. Germline lookup yields CDR1 SQVTM and CDR2 ANQGSEA. CDR3 length: 12 amino acids. Trimming removed 7 bases from V and 1 base from J, with 7 bases in between. The CDR3 loop reads CSARRNTGELFF. The CDR3 DNA sequence: TGCAGCGCCCGTCGGAACACCGGGGAGCTGTTTTTT.

This chain connects TRBV5-1 to TRBJ2-7; D is possibly TRBD1 or TRBD2 (6 bases each). Germline V gene sequence: CDR1 SGHRS, CDR2 YFSETQ. V dropped 5 bases and J dropped 1 base, with 16 bases sitting between them. The CDR3 runs to 15 residues. The CDR3 region is CASRSSGAGSYEQYF. The DNA for the CDR3 is TGCGCCAGCAGGTCCTCGGGGGCAGGGTCCTACGAGCAGTACTTC.

V gene TRBV4-1 combines with J gene TRBJ2-7, with D perhaps assigned TRBD1 or TRBD2 (6 bases each). The germline CDR1 and CDR2 sequences are MGHRA and YSYEKL. V was shortened by 1 base and J by 0 bases, with 13 bases between the two germline ends. This CDR3 is built from 16 residues. DNA of the CDR3: TGCGCCAGCAGCCAAGTAGGAGGGGGGTTCTCCTACGAGCAGTACTTC. Translated, it gives CASSQVGGGFSYEQYF.

This chain joins TRBV24-1 and TRBJ2-1; a weak D match, TRBD1 (6 bases). Trimming pared 0 bases from V and 5 bases from J, leaving 16 bases between. CDR1 and CDR2 from the germline V gene are KGHDR and SFDVKD. The CDR3 sequence is 17 residues long. CDR3 protein: CATSDLDVRGFHNEQFF. In DNA, the CDR3 is TGTGCCACCAGTGATTTGGATGTCAGGGGCTTTCACAATGAGCAGTTCTTC.

This clonotype was seen ten or more times. This chain joins TRBV29-1 and TRBJ2-7, with D possibly being TRBD2 (5 bases). V was pared by 1 base and J by 5 bases, with 12 bases between. From germline, CDR1 is SQVTM and CDR2 ANQGSEA. This CDR3 has 13 amino acids. This CDR3 reads CSVEVHRENEQYF. The DNA of the CDR3 is TGCAGCGTTGAAGTCCATAGGGAGAACGAGCAGTACTTC.

This clonotype was observed a handful of times. V gene TRBV5-1 combines with J gene TRBJ1-3; D unclear. The CDR3 is 14 amino acids. Germline CDR1 reads SGHRS; CDR2 reads YFSETQ. The germline V and J ends were trimmed by 7 bases and 0 bases, with 11 bases remaining between them. CDR3: CASGRSDSGNTIYF. The CDR3 DNA sequence: TGCGCCAGCGGCAGGAGTGACTCTGGAAACACCATATATTTT.

The J gene is TRBJ2-1, the V gene TRBV9, with D perhaps being TRBD1 or TRBD2 (6 bases each). Germline V lookup: CDR1 SGDLS, CDR2 YYNGEE. The CDR3 extends over 15 amino acids. V dropped 3 bases and J dropped 5 bases, with 15 bases sitting between them. CDR3 DNA sequence: TGTGCCAGCAGCGATGCGAAGGGGGGAAACAATGAGCAGTTCTTC. Residues: CASSDAKGGNNEQFF. The whole variable domain, filled in from reference TRBV9 and TRBJ2-1, reads DSGVTQTPKHLITATGQRVTLRCSPRSGDLSVYWYQQSLDQGLQFLIQYYNGEERAKGNILERFSAQQFPDLHSELNLSSLELGDSALYFCASSDAKGGNNEQFFGPGTRLTVL.

There are many counts of this clonotype. The chain is built from TRBV7-2 and TRBJ2-7, with 10 nucleotides matching TRBD2. The junction had 7 bases not matched to a gene; V was cut back by 2 bases and J by 9 bases. The CDR3 consists of 14 residues. Germline loops: CDR1 SGHTA, CDR2 FQGNSA. CDR3 amino acids: CASSLRAGGPRQYF. CDR3 nucleotide sequence: TGTGCCAGCAGCTTAAGAGCGGGGGGGCCGCGGCAGTACTTC.

This clonotype was picked up a small number of times. A junction end diverges from the germline sequence, so it may reflect a read error. The CDR3 DNA follows: TGTGCTAGCAGCTTAGGAGCAGGGGTTGAGACCCAGTACTTC. This sequence encodes CASSLGAGVETQYF. V usage is TRBV7-7 and J usage is TRBJ2-5; D is perhaps TRBD1 (6 bases). The length of the CDR3 is 14 residues. The V gene's germline CDR1 is SSHAT and CDR2 FNYEAQ (reference sequence).

The chain has TRBV20-1 and TRBJ2-7; the match to TRBD1 covers 7 bases. Germline loops: CDR1 DFQATT, CDR2 SNEGSKA (reference sequence). CDR3 length: 16 residues. Unmatched junction bases numbered 15, after V lost 6 bases and J lost 1 base. CDR3 residues: CSAGTDLTRSSYEQYF. In DNA, the CDR3 is TGCAGTGCCGGGACAGATCTAACACGTAGTTCCTACGAGCAGTACTTC.

V and J are TRBV6-2 or TRBV6-3 and TRBJ1-4, with 8 bases matching TRBD1. CDR3 length: 13 amino acids. Unmatched junction bases numbered 4, after V lost 5 bases and J lost 8 bases. Germline V gene lookup returns CDR1 MNHEY and CDR2 SVGEGT. CDR3 residues: CASSGDRGEKLFF. As DNA, the CDR3 is TGTGCCAGCAGTGGTGACAGGGGCGAAAAACTGTTTTTT.

This clonotype was seen at least ten times. V gene TRBV28 combines with J gene TRBJ2-7; tentatively, D is TRBD1 or TRBD2 (5 bases each). The V gene lost 11 bases and the J gene lost 4 bases, with 12 bases spanning the gap. The V gene's germline CDR1 is MDHEN and CDR2 SYDVKM. The CDR3 spans 11 residues. The CDR3 DNA follows: TGTGCCTCTAGGGGCGGGTACGAGCAGTACGTC. It specifies CASRGGYEQYV.

The chain carries TRBV6-5 and TRBJ2-1; weak D call: TRBD1 (6 bases). Trimming stripped 6 bases from V and 5 bases from J, with 17 bases between. This CDR3 has 15 residues. Germline V gene data show CDR1 as MNHEY and CDR2 as SVGAGI. CDR3 amino acids: CASRRDTNPNNEQFF. Written as DNA, the CDR3 is TGTGCCAGCAGAAGGGACACCAACCCAAACAATGAGCAGTTCTTC.

J is TRBJ1-1 and V is TRBV19, with D unclear. Trimming took off 10 bases at V and 4 bases at J, with 13 bases between the two ends. CDR3 length equals 12 residues. Per the germline V gene, CDR1 is LNHDA and CDR2 is SQIVND (reference sequence). Written as DNA, the CDR3 is TGTGCCACCGTTGTTTGGGGCACTGAAGCTTTCTTT. Its protein is CATVVWGTEAFF.

J is TRBJ2-2 and V is TRBV24-1; 7 nucleotides match TRBD1. Germline V gives CDR1 KGHDR, CDR2 SFDVKD. V shed 2 bases, J shed 8 bases, and the junction held 7 bases outside the gene matches. The CDR3 has 15 residues. CDR3 sequence reads: CATSDSDRREGELFF. CDR3 nucleotides: TGTGCCACCAGTGATTCGGACAGGCGTGAAGGGGAGCTGTTTTTT.

The rearrangement uses TRBV6-1 and TRBJ1-2, with D tentatively TRBD1 (6 bases). V lost 7 bases and J lost 2, with 14 bases in between. This CDR3 has 14 amino acids. Germline CDR1 MNHNS, CDR2 SASEGT. DNA for the CDR3: TGTGCCAGCATTGAGGGGGGTTTCAACTATGGCTACACCTTC. It encodes CASIEGGFNYGYTF.

This clonotype has more than one count but fewer than ten. The gene calls are TRBV12-3 or TRBV12-4 and TRBJ2-2; the D gene is possibly TRBD2 (7 bases). Trimming removed 5 bases at V and 5 bases at J, with 15 bases between. This CDR3 has 15 amino acids. CDR3: CASSNFRGGTGELFF. DNA for the CDR3: TGTGCCAGCAGTAACTTCAGGGGAGGGACCGGGGAGCTGTTTTTT.

This chain joins TRBV10-3 and TRBJ1-2; unclear D gene. This CDR3 region has 13 residues. The germline CDR1 and CDR2 sequences are ENHRY and SYGVKD. V was clipped by 11 bases and J by 8 bases, with 21 bases between them. CDR3 DNA sequence: TGTGCCCTCCGGGAGGCCCTAACGGGAGGCTACACCTTC. This sequence encodes CALREALTGGYTF.

The chain couples TRBV19 to TRBJ1-2; the D gene is possibly TRBD1 (6 bases). The CDR3 totals 11 residues. V shed 11 bases and J shed 2 bases, with 9 bases lying between them. Germline-derived CDR1 and CDR2 are LNHDA and SQIVND (reference sequence). The CDR3, as DNA: TGTGCCGCAGGGGACAACTATGGCTACACCTTC. Translated, it gives CAAGDNYGYTF.

This clonotype was found a few times. The chain has TRBV5-1 and TRBJ2-5; 7 positions match TRBD2. Germline loops: CDR1 SGHRS, CDR2 YFSETQ. This CDR3 is 16 amino acids long. The junction had 13 bases not matched to a gene; V was cut back by 3 bases and J by 5 bases. CDR3 in amino acids: CASSWSGAGLRETQYF. Written as DNA, the CDR3 is TGCGCCAGCAGCTGGTCGGGAGCGGGGCTAAGGGAGACCCAGTACTTC. The full variable domain, with the rest looked up from reference TRBV5-1 and TRBJ2-5, is KAGVTQTPRYLIKTRGQQVTLSCSPISGHRSVSWYQQTPGQGLQFLFEYFSETQRNKGNFPGRFSGRQFSNSRSEMNVSTLELGDSALYLCASSWSGAGLRETQYFGPGTRLLVL.

For the CDR3, the DNA is TGTGCCAGCACCCCGACGAGGGGGGGTTCAGAGACCCAGTACTTC. Protein: CASTPTRGGSETQYF. This chain connects TRBV12-3 or TRBV12-4 to TRBJ2-5; perhaps TRBD2 as D (7 bases). The V and J ends lost 7 bases and 4 bases respectively, with 19 bases between them. This CDR3 spans 15 amino acids.

The table lists this clonotype with a few counts. The rearrangement links TRBV15 to TRBJ1-1; tentatively, D is TRBD1 (5 bases). With 4 bases removed from V and 5 bases from J, the gap between germline ends came to 14 bases. There are 14 residues in the CDR3. CDR1 is LNHNV, CDR2 YYDKDF, per germline (reference sequence). CDR3 in amino acids: CATSTRQTGTEAFF. The CDR3 nucleotides read TGTGCCACCAGCACCCGACAGACGGGGACTGAAGCTTTCTTT.